The next 20 T cell receptor beta chains were all read from a single sample in a study of shared clonotypes between healthy human individuals. Here immunoSEQ multiplex PCR was the method, and the copy in TCRdb shows in-frame clones only, minus some. The repertoire holds 450,000 to 700,000 clones, with over 95% as singletons. Naive CD8 isolation took CD45RO-negative cells positively selected for CCR7 and excluded terminally differentiated effector memory CD45RA+ cells. The sample consisted of naive CD8+ T cells sorted from blood. Receptors were obtained from a woman aged 25 to 39 in good health.

This rearrangement joins TRBV11-3 to TRBJ2-1, with 8 positions matching TRBD2. Germline V lookup: CDR1 SGHNT, CDR2 YENEEA. The length of the CDR3 is 17 residues. The V gene end was trimmed by 0 bases and the J gene end by 5 bases; junction bases not matched to a gene: 9. CDR3: CASSLEFSGRGNNEQFF. The CDR3 nucleotides are TGTGCCAGCAGCTTAGAGTTCAGCGGGAGAGGGAACAATGAGCAGTTCTTC.

The rearrangement joins TRBV4-1 to TRBJ2-1, with TRBD1 matching 10 bases. V lost 4 bases and J lost 9; bases outside the gene matches: 6. The CDR3 is 14 residues long. CDR1 is MGHRA and CDR2 is YSYEKL in the germline V gene. The CDR3 region has the DNA TGCGCCAGCAGCCCTCGACAGGGGGCAATTGAGCAGTTCTTC. Translating it yields CASSPRQGAIEQFF.

The V gene is TRBV28, the J gene TRBJ2-5; 8 positions agree with TRBD1. There are 15 residues in the CDR3. Germline assignment: CDR1 MDHEN and CDR2 SYDVKM. V shed 6 bases and J 5 bases; nucleotides not matched to a gene: 11. CDR3 DNA sequence: TGTGCCAGCAGCCAACCAAGGACAGGGAGGGAGACCCAGTACTTC. Its translation: CASSQPRTGRETQYF.

The chain couples TRBV7-9 to TRBJ2-1, with no clear D. The CDR3 length is 15 residues. V was pared by 0 bases and J by 4 bases, with 10 bases between. Germline CDR1 and CDR2: SEHNR and FQNEAQ (reference sequence). CDR3 sequence reads: CASSLAHRPYNEQFF. The CDR3 DNA follows: TGTGCCAGCAGCTTAGCCCATCGGCCTTACAATGAGCAGTTCTTC.

The rearrangement links TRBV27 to TRBJ1-1, with TRBD1 as a possible D gene (5 bases). Trimming left V 2 bases short and J 5 bases short, with 12 bases between. Germline V gene lookup returns CDR1 MNHEY and CDR2 SMNVEV (reference sequence). This CDR3 region has 14 residues. CDR3 amino acids: CASSLRGGGTEAFF. The CDR3 DNA reads as TGTGCCAGCAGTTTACGGGGGGGTGGTACTGAAGCTTTCTTT.

The chain joins TRBV19 to TRBJ1-5; D gene unclear. The CDR3 is 15 residues long. CDR1 and CDR2 (germline): LNHDA, SQIVND (reference sequence). V was trimmed by 2 bases and J by 1 base, leaving 9 bases between them. The CDR3 loop is CASSISLGSNQPQHF. For the CDR3, the DNA is TGTGCCAGTAGTATAAGCTTAGGCAGCAATCAGCCCCAGCATTTT.

The rearrangement links TRBV13 to TRBJ2-3, with TRBD2 matching over 14 bases. V was pared by 4 bases and J by 4 bases, with 10 bases of the junction left unmatched. In germline, CDR1 is PRHDT, CDR2 FYEKMQ (reference sequence). The CDR3 loop spans 18 amino acids. The CDR3 DNA is TGTGCCAGCAGCTGCCCGGGACTAGCGGGAGCAGGGGCAGATACGCAGTATTTT. It translates to CASSCPGLAGAGADTQYF.

The gene calls are TRBV27 and TRBJ2-7, with 12 bases aligning to TRBD2. Germline V CDR1 and CDR2: MNHEY, SMNVEV (reference sequence). The J segment lost 7 bases and the V segment lost 8 bases, leaving 9 bases of the junction unmatched. The CDR3 extends over 14 amino acids. The CDR3 sequence is CASRLAGGPREQYF. CDR3 bases: TGTGCCAGCCGCCTAGCGGGAGGGCCGCGGGAGCAGTACTTC.

The chain uses TRBV4-2 and TRBJ2-7, with D unclear. Per the germline V gene, CDR1 is LGHNA and CDR2 is YNFKEQ. The CDR3 spans 17 residues. V gave up 4 bases and J gave up 0 bases, with 19 bases separating them. CDR3 bases: TGTGCCAGCAGCCCTGTTGGGCTCCTAGGCGCCTCCTACGAGCAGTACTTC. Amino acids: CASSPVGLLGASYEQYF.

In regard to this clone: Other DNA sequences in this sample translate to the same CDR3. CDR3 sequence reads: CASSFTPNTEAFF. CDR3 sequence (DNA): TGTGCCAGCAGTTTCACCCCGAACACTGAAGCTTTCTTT. The rearrangement uses TRBV27 and TRBJ1-1; D is undetermined. Deletions cut 3 bases from V and 1 base from J, with 6 bases between. The CDR3 is 13 residues long. Germline-derived CDR1 and CDR2 are MNHEY and SMNVEV (reference sequence).

The CDR3 loop reads CASSSGWGDLYGYTF. Written as DNA, the CDR3 is TGTGCCAGCAGCTCTGGGTGGGGGGATCTTTATGGCTACACCTTC. V usage is TRBV7-9 and J usage is TRBJ1-2, with D perhaps matching TRBD1 (5 bases). Germline CDR1 and CDR2: SEHNR and FQNEAQ (reference sequence). The CDR3 spans 15 residues. Trimming shortened V by 4 bases and J by 5 bases, and 17 bases separated the two germline ends.

V usage is TRBV14 and J usage is TRBJ1-2; D is unclear. The CDR3 sequence is 14 residues long. Germline V gene lookup returns CDR1 SGHDN and CDR2 FVKESK. The germline V and J ends were trimmed by 5 bases and 0 bases, with 10 bases remaining between them. CDR3 in amino acids: CASSVDTSNYGYTF. CDR3 bases: TGTGCCAGCAGCGTAGACACTTCTAACTATGGCTACACCTTC.

The chain uses TRBV28 and TRBJ2-7; no firm D call. The V gene lost 4 bases and the J gene lost 5 bases, with 9 bases spanning the gap. The CDR3 loop spans 12 amino acids. Germline CDR1 is MDHEN and CDR2 is SYDVKM. This CDR3 reads CASSSEYHEQYF. For the CDR3, the DNA is TGTGCCAGCAGTTCCGAATACCACGAGCAGTACTTC.

This clone came up once. The genes are TRBV6-1 and TRBJ2-1, with TRBD1 matching over 7 bases. The V gene's germline CDR1 is MNHNS and CDR2 SASEGT. The J segment lost 3 bases and the V segment lost 2 bases, leaving 7 bases of the junction unmatched. The CDR3 length is 16 residues. The CDR3 reads CASSEPGTVYYNEQFF. The CDR3 DNA is TGTGCCAGCAGTGAACCAGGGACAGTTTACTACAATGAGCAGTTCTTC.

This chain joins TRBV5-4 and TRBJ1-2, with 8 bases identical to TRBD1. The CDR3 sequence is 14 residues long. V lost 4 bases and J lost 8; bases outside the gene matches: 10. CDR1 is SGHNT, CDR2 YYREEE, per germline (reference sequence). The CDR3 DNA reads TGTGCCAGCAGCAAGGACAGGGAAGTTCGGGGCTACACCTTC. The encoded protein is CASSKDREVRGYTF. The whole variable domain, remainder taken from reference TRBV5-4 and TRBJ1-2, is ETGVTQSPTHLIKTRGQQVTLRCSSQSGHNTVSWYQQALGQGPQFIFQYYREEENGRGNFPPRFSGLQFPNYSSELNVNALELDDSALYLCASSKDREVRGYTFGSGTRLTVV.

The chain couples TRBV5-8 to TRBJ1-2; tentatively, D is TRBD1 (5 bases). CDR1 is SGHTS, CDR2 YDEGEE, per germline. The CDR3 consists of 12 residues. V was shortened by 1 base and J by 8 bases, with 9 bases between the two germline ends. CDR3 DNA: TGTGCCAGCAGCTTGACGGGGACGGGCTACACCTTC. Translation: CASSLTGTGYTF.

The V and J genes are TRBV27 and TRBJ2-2; D may be TRBD2 (6 bases). The CDR3 extends over 12 amino acids. CDR1 is MNHEY, CDR2 SMNVEV, per germline (reference sequence). V lost 5 bases and J 7 bases, leaving 8 bases between the germline ends. The CDR3 sequence is CASSAGGGELFF. The DNA of the CDR3 is TGTGCCAGCAGTGCCGGGGGCGGGGAGCTGTTTTTT.

V gene TRBV7-8 combines with J gene TRBJ2-1; no clear D gene. This CDR3 is 15 amino acids long. Trimming removed 1 base from V and 7 bases from J, with 14 bases in between. Germline CDR1 is SGHVS and CDR2 is FQNEAQ. The CDR3 region has the DNA TGTGCCAGCAGCTTAGTTGTGACTTCAAAAAATGAGCAGTTCTTC. This gives the protein CASSLVVTSKNEQFF.

J is TRBJ1-2 and V is TRBV7-9, with a weak D call TRBD1 (5 bases). The germline V gene encodes CDR1 SEHNR and CDR2 FQNEAQ (reference sequence). CDR3 length equals 13 residues. The germline V and J ends were trimmed by 0 bases and 8 bases, with 10 bases remaining between them. The CDR3 sequence: CASSLAPGDGYTF. The CDR3 nucleotides are TGTGCCAGCAGCTTAGCCCCGGGGGACGGCTACACCTTC. Supplemented by reference TRBV7-9 and TRBJ1-2, the full variable domain reads DTGVSQNPRHKITKRGQNVTFRCDPISEHNRLYWYRQTLGQGPEFLTYFQNEAQLEKSRLLSDRFSAERPKGSFSTLEIQRTEQGDSAMYLCASSLAPGDGYTFGSGTRLTVV.

This clone showed up just once. The chain combines TRBV10-2 with TRBJ2-1; no reliable D call. Germline CDR1 reads WSHSY; CDR2 reads SAAADI. V lost 2 bases and J lost 4, with 9 bases in between. CDR3 length equals 14 residues. CDR3 amino acids: CASSERLSYNEQFF. CDR3 in DNA: TGCGCCAGCAGTGAGCGTTTGAGTTACAATGAGCAGTTCTTC.